This T cell receptor (beta chain) comes out of a study of vaccination effects on CD4 cells after COVID-19. The overall study: Each participant was administered two doses of either the BNT162b2 or the mRNA-1273 vaccine.

Data came from immunoSEQ multiplex PCR; TCRdb stores just in-frame clones and leaves some out. The table lists 50,000 or so clones, 65% to 90% of them singletons, with approximately 2.4% in the top ten. Ahead of sequencing, the ViraFEST assay grew antigen-specific CD4+ T cells using viral peptide pools. Following 10 days of culture, CD4+ T cells were isolated. Vaccinated recipients, who were negative for nucleocapsid antibodies, had no history of SARS-CoV-2 infection. Each culture had half its medium swapped for IL-2 medium on days 3 and 7. Findings and limits, study-wide: Cross-reactivity with common cold coronaviruses was shown by only 1 of 255 vaccine-induced clones in healthy vaccinees.

A note on this clone: Its target is not known.

Trimming cost V 0 bases and J 2 bases, with 15 bases left between them. CDR3 size: 17 residues. Germline V CDR1 and CDR2: ENHRY, SYGVKD. This specimen was CD4+ T cells from PBMCs cultured with HCoV-229E spike peptides, taken before COVID-19 vaccination. The clonotype comes from a human donor who received a COVID-19 vaccine. The chain combines TRBV10-3 with TRBJ2-3; tentative D call: TRBD2 (7 bases). CDR3 protein: CAISESFAGAATDTQYF. As DNA, the CDR3 is TGTGCCATCAGTGAGTCATTTGCGGGGGCCGCCACAGATACGCAGTATTTT.